This TCR beta chain is drawn from a study of immune heterogeneity within non-small cell lung tumors. Study-wide results and caveats: Correlation analysis showed that local T-cell clonality was moderately but significantly associated with local tumor mutational burden (R 0.3 to 0.4). Different tumor locations in one patient shared dominant CDR3 beta clonotypes yet harbored unique high-frequency clones.

The germline V and J ends were trimmed by 6 bases and 0 bases, with 17 bases remaining between them. CDR1 is DFQATT, CDR2 SNEGSKA, per germline (reference sequence). The CDR3 sequence is 15 residues long. Genomic DNA from bulk tumor acted as the template, and about 570 ng was loaded per sample. The authors collected several far-apart biopsies from each primary tumor during surgery. Curative surgery was performed on patients who had untreated, newly diagnosed non-small cell lung cancer. Having surgery with curative intent, the donors were patients newly diagnosed with non-small cell lung cancer. It was with 32 V and 13 J primers that multiplex PCR amplified TCR beta CDR3. TCRdb itself ran the multiplex PCR reads through MiXCR, one entry per CDR3 protein. The repertoire holds roughly 14,000 distinct CDR3 sequences, with less than 35% as singletons. By share, this clonotype ranks as medium-sized. What it binds is unknown.

V and J are TRBV20-1 and TRBJ1-1, with D possibly matching TRBD1 (5 bases). Material: lung tumor tissue. The clonotype originates from a middle-aged man with non-small cell lung cancer. CDR3 protein: CSASLPTVLNTEAFF. CDR3 nucleotides: TGCAGTGCCTCCCTCCCGACAGTCTTGAACACTGAAGCTTTCTTT.